This TCR beta chain appears in the sequencing data of a study of PD-L1 blockade in urothelial cancer. Study-level background: Bladder-origin urothelial cancer in males covered about 90% of the 29 patients. Blood analysis occurred 3 weeks (second dose) and 6 weeks after treatment start.

The time point denotes: peripheral blood 6 weeks after treatment start. The assay was immunoSEQ multiplex PCR, and TCRdb's table has in-frame clones only and misses some. The table includes some 110,000 clones, 91% detected once. This clone was seen a handful of times. The CDR3 length is 16 residues. Between the trimmed V and J ends, which lost 5 bases and 0 bases, there was a span of 11 bases. Germline assignment: CDR1 SGHTA and CDR2 FQGNSA. This TCR was recovered from a man in his sixties with urothelial cancer. V and J are TRBV7-2 and TRBJ2-6; tentatively, D is TRBD1 (6 bases). The sequencing here drew on PBMCs, taken around atezolizumab (anti-PD-L1) treatment. CDR3 residues: CASSPRGSSGANVLTF. In nucleotides, the CDR3 is TGTGCCAGCAGCCCAAGGGGGAGCTCTGGGGCCAACGTCCTGACTTTC. The whole variable domain, remainder taken from reference TRBV7-2 and TRBJ2-6, is GAGVSQSPSNKVTEKGKDVELRCDPISGHTALYWYRQSLGQGLEFLIYFQGNSAPDKSGLPSDRFSAERTGGSVSTLTIQRTQQEDSAVYLCASSPRGSSGANVLTFGAGSRLTVL.